This T cell receptor (beta chain) was documented in a study of blood T cell repertoires in COVID-19. Background on the study: Acute and convalescent COVID-19 samples came from the United States, Italy and Spain.

Germline V gives CDR1 SEHNR, CDR2 FQNEAQ (reference sequence). The junction had 7 bases not matched to a gene; V was cut back by 1 base and J by 1 base. The length of the CDR3 is 16 residues. In the authors' workflow: From reference gene primer amplification, estimates of nucleated cell counts were derived. Using immunoSEQ multiplex PCR, the repertoire was profiled, and TCRdb retains in-frame clones only, with some absent. V and J calls and clone size come straight from that table; D and trimming were deduced from the DNA. The sample shows more than 110,000 clones, 77% of them seen only once. The V call is TRBV7-9, the J call TRBJ2-7; TRBD2 agrees at 7 bases. This receptor was taken from a woman aged 45-60 years with active or convalescent COVID-19. Sample: peripheral blood. Here the CDR3 DNA reads TGTGCCAGCAGCTTAGACCGGGACTACCCTTCCTACGAGCAGTACTTC. It specifies CASSLDRDYPSYEQYF.